This T cell receptor beta chain was captured in a study of blood T cell repertoires in COVID-19. At the level of the study: From T cells, B-cell-depleted T cells, or PBMCs came the material, which was cDNA or gDNA.

TCRdb keeps only in-frame clones here, not all; method: immunoSEQ multiplex PCR. This sample has about 200,000 clones, with roughly 80% found just once. A few counts support this clone. V lost 4 bases to trimming and J lost 3 bases, with 15 bases between them. Germline CDR1 is LGHDT and CDR2 is YNNKEL (reference sequence). The CDR3 is made up of 15 amino acids. The TCR was taken from a woman aged 60-75 years with acute COVID-19. The chain couples TRBV3-1 (or the pseudogene TRBV3-2) to TRBJ1-1, with D uncertain. Sample: PBMCs or T cells enriched from blood (not recorded which). CDR3 nucleotides: TGTGCCAGCAGCCCGGGGAGCGGGCAGGACACTGAAGCTTTCTTT. Translating gives CASSPGSGQDTEAFF.